The 5 T cell receptor beta chains below were found in one sample sequenced in a study of CD8 T cells in Susac syndrome. An amount of RNA that ranged from roughly 0.45 to 1 ug was reverse transcribed with random hexamers. One entry per CDR3 protein, called by TCRdb with MiXCR from the immunoSEQ multiplex PCR reads. The sample shows under 200,000 distinct CDR3 sequences, 95% to 96% of them seen only once. The sample comprised CD4+ T cells from PBMCs. These receptors all stem from a human donor with Susac syndrome.

The chain is built from TRBV6-5 and TRBJ2-6; TRBD2 matches at 13 bases. The V gene's germline CDR1 is MNHEY and CDR2 SVGAGI. Trimming took 0 bases from V and 2 from J; bases not matched to a gene: 1. The CDR3 is 18 amino acids. Written as DNA, the CDR3 is TGTGCCAGCAGTTACTCTGGACTAGCGGGAGCTGGGGCCAACGTCCTGACTTTC. Protein sequence: CASSYSGLAGAGANVLTF.

This chain joins TRBV29-1 and TRBJ2-7, with TRBD2 identical over 7 bases. V gave up 7 bases and J gave up 3 bases; unmatched junction bases: 15. From germline, CDR1 is SQVTM and CDR2 ANQGSEA. This CDR3 region has 15 residues. The CDR3: CSAMGGTTLNYEQYF. The CDR3 bases are TGCAGCGCCATGGGGGGGACTACTCTAAACTACGAGCAGTACTTC.

The chain joins TRBV7-8 to TRBJ2-5; TRBD1 is a possible D gene (5 bases). The CDR3 covers 13 residues. Per the germline V gene, CDR1 is SGHVS and CDR2 is FQNEAQ. Trimming shortened V by 8 bases and J by 1 base, and 11 bases separated the two germline ends. The CDR3 coding sequence is TGTGCCAGCTGCTCGACAGTCCAAGAGACCCAGTACTTC. This codes for CASCSTVQETQYF.

The chain has TRBV9 and TRBJ1-6, with 7 positions matching TRBD1. The CDR3 is 14 residues long. V lost 0 bases, J lost 9 bases, and 3 bases stayed unmatched. The germline CDR1 and CDR2 sequences are SGDLS and YYNGEE. The CDR3 bases are TGTGCCAGCAGCGTAGAGGGGGCAGGTTCACCCCTCCACTTT. It encodes CASSVEGAGSPLHF.

The chain recombines TRBV20-1 with TRBJ1-1, with D unresolved. Germline lookup yields CDR1 DFQATT and CDR2 SNEGSKA (reference sequence). This CDR3 comprises 11 residues. The CDR3: CSPRLNTEAFF. CDR3 nucleotide sequence: TGCAGCCCACGACTCAACACTGAAGCTTTCTTT.